Ten or more counts support the clone carrying this T cell receptor beta chain. The antigen remains unidentified. The record originates from a study of T cell repertoires in cytomegalovirus infection. Study background: CMV epitopes in the study were HLA-C-restricted (recently identified) and HLA-B-restricted (well studied). Indicated by public TCR beta signatures were CMV infection and matching HLA type.

TCRdb fed the reads into MiXCR, producing one record per CDR3 protein. The sample includes 20,000 or so distinct CDR3 sequences, roughly 20% of them seen just once. The ends lost 1 base at V and 4 bases at J; junction bases unmatched: 17. The CDR3 length is 19 residues. Per germline, CDR1 SGHTA and CDR2 FQGNSA. Whole-study findings and limits: Ex vivo, HLA-C-restricted CMV-specific TCR beta clonotypes prevailed over the rest of the response.

The rearrangement links TRBV7-2 to TRBJ1-2, with TRBD1 identical over 8 bases. The sequence was obtained from a human donor in good health (CMV status not recorded). Some clones in this sample may be carry-over from other donors' samples. Sequencing was performed on CD8+ T cells from cultured PBMCs, taken from culture after CMV antigen stimulation. CDR3 sequence (DNA): TGTGCCAGCAGCTTAGTTTCCCGGCACAGGGGGGGGTGGGGCTATGGCTACACCTTC. This codes for CASSLVSRHRGGWGYGYTF.